These T cell receptor beta chains were read from a single sample in a study of shared clonotypes between healthy human individuals. Assay used: immunoSEQ multiplex PCR; TCRdb lists only in-frame clones, some missing. The table records 2 million or so clones, approximately 95% of them present only once. Sequencing was carried out using naive CD8+ T cells sorted from blood. Source of these receptors: a man between 18 and 29 years old in good health. Each CDR3 is given with its conserved first and last residue. The order of the fields is CDR3 protein, CDR3 DNA, clone size, D gene, J gene, V gene. D genes are given only for firm matches. Size values are once, few and many counts, or a class for expanded clones, and some rows have none.

CASSIGPGLYNEQFF	TGTGCCAGTAGTATAGGTCCCGGGTTGTACAATGAGCAGTTCTTC	NA	NA	TRBJ2-1	TRBV19
CASSLGTGFETQYF	TGTGCCAGCAGCTTAGGAACGGGATTTGAGACCCAGTACTTC	NA	NA	TRBJ2-5	TRBV7-9
CASSLVAAATNEKLFF	TGTGCCAGCAGCTTAGTGGCGGCTGCAACTAATGAAAAACTGTTTTTT	NA	NA	TRBJ1-4	TRBV7-9
CAISEVGGNEQFF	TGTGCCATCAGTGAAGTGGGAGGCAATGAGCAGTTCTTC	NA	NA	TRBJ2-1	TRBV10-3
CASSLELAGGWETQYF	TGTGCCAGCAGCTTGGAACTAGCGGGAGGATGGGAGACCCAGTACTTC	NA	TRBD2	TRBJ2-5	TRBV5-4
CASSQTGGEQYF	TGTGCCAGCAGCCAGACAGGGGGCGAGCAGTACTTC	NA	TRBD1	TRBJ2-7	TRBV6-5
CASSVQGDIPDTQYF	TGTGCCAGCAGTGTACAGGGGGATATACCAGATACGCAGTATTTT	NA	TRBD1	TRBJ2-3	TRBV6-5
CASSVDRDQETQYF	TGTGCCAGCAGTGTTGACAGGGACCAAGAGACCCAGTACTTC	NA	TRBD1	TRBJ2-5	TRBV2
CASSIAGPVDEQYF	TGTGCCAGTAGTATAGCGGGGCCCGTCGACGAGCAGTACTTC	NA	NA	TRBJ2-7	TRBV19
CASSPGLAGYYEQYF	TGTGCTAGCAGCCCCGGACTAGCGGGGTACTACGAGCAGTACTTC	once	TRBD2	TRBJ2-7	TRBV7-7
CASSLEVGRNEQFF	TGTGCCAGCAGCTTAGAGGTAGGGAGGAATGAGCAGTTCTTC	NA	NA	TRBJ2-1	TRBV5-6
CAISAAAGELFF	TGTGCCATCAGCGCCGCAGCCGGGGAGCTGTTTTTT	NA	NA	TRBJ2-2	TRBV10-3
CASSYSITGGDQPQHF	TGTGCCAGCAGTTACTCGATTACAGGGGGGGATCAGCCCCAGCATTTT	NA	TRBD1	TRBJ1-5	TRBV6-6
CASGLGQGVNGYTF	TGTGCTAGTGGTCTAGGACAGGGGGTGAATGGCTACACCTTC	once	TRBD1	TRBJ1-2	TRBV12-5
CASSQSPGGRTSYEQYF	TGCGCCAGCAGTCAATCCCCCGGGGGGAGAACCAGCTACGAGCAGTACTTC	NA	TRBD2	TRBJ2-7	TRBV23-1
CASSPGTSYEQYF	TGTGCCAGCAGCCCCGGGACTTCTTACGAGCAGTACTTC	few	NA	TRBJ2-7	TRBV9
CASSYTPWTGTEAFF	TGTGCCAGCAGTTACACCCCCTGGACAGGCACTGAAGCTTTCTTT	NA	TRBD1	TRBJ1-1	TRBV6-5
CASSLGPGEETQYF	TGTGCCAGCAGCTTAGGTCCGGGGGAAGAGACCCAGTACTTC	NA	NA	TRBJ2-5	TRBV7-9
CASSPAGTNTEAFF	TGCGCCAGCAGCCCGGCAGGGACGAACACTGAAGCTTTCTTT	once	NA	TRBJ1-1	TRBV5-1
CAWSTSLNRDQPQHF	TGTGCCTGGTCCACCTCACTTAACAGGGATCAGCCCCAGCATTTT	NA	NA	TRBJ1-5	TRBV30
CASSLGPPTYEQYF	TGCGCCAGCAGCTTGGGGCCCCCAACCTACGAGCAGTACTTC	once	NA	TRBJ2-7	TRBV5-1
CASSLSAGVEKLFF	TGTGCCAGCAGCTTGAGCGCAGGTGTCGAAAAACTGTTTTTT	NA	NA	TRBJ1-4	TRBV5-6
CASSAGDPYEQYF	TGTGCCAGCAGCGCGGGAGACCCCTACGAGCAGTACTTC	once	TRBD2	TRBJ2-7	TRBV5-6
CASSLGLNTEAFF	TGCGCCAGCAGCCTAGGATTAAACACTGAAGCTTTCTTT	NA	NA	TRBJ1-1	TRBV5-1
CASSVGFDTGELFF	TGTGCCAGCAGCGTTGGCTTTGACACCGGGGAGCTGTTTTTT	NA	NA	TRBJ2-2	TRBV9
CAWSVRTSGSHGGTQYF	TGTGCCTGGAGTGTACGGACTAGCGGGTCCCACGGAGGCACGCAGTATTTT	NA	TRBD2	TRBJ2-3	TRBV30
CATSSGELFF	TGTGCCACCTCCTCCGGGGAGCTGTTTTTT	NA	NA	TRBJ2-2	TRBV25-1
CASSPLVVDEQYF	TGTGCCAGCAGCCCCTTGGTAGTCGACGAGCAGTACTTC	NA	NA	TRBJ2-7	TRBV5-6
CASSKPNTDWGEQFF	TGTGCCAGCAGCAAACCCAATACAGATTGGGGGGAGCAGTTCTTC	NA	NA	TRBJ2-1	TRBV7-9
CASSEALTSGNYEQYF	TGTGCCAGCAGTGAAGCTCTGACTAGCGGTAACTACGAGCAGTACTTC	NA	TRBD2	TRBJ2-7	TRBV2
CASSVVGLDGETQYF	TGTGCCAGCAGCGTAGTAGGGCTAGACGGAGAGACCCAGTACTTC	NA	NA	TRBJ2-5	TRBV9
CASSTLWAGGETQYF	TGTGCCAGCAGCACACTTTGGGCGGGAGGAGAGACCCAGTACTTC	NA	TRBD2	TRBJ2-5	TRBV27
CASSLATGTTETQYF	TGTGCCAGCAGTTTAGCCACCGGGACGACGGAGACCCAGTACTTC	NA	NA	TRBJ2-5	TRBV27
CASSADPTGELFF	TGTGCCAGTTCAGCGGACCCCACCGGGGAGCTGTTTTTT	NA	NA	TRBJ2-2	TRBV27
CASSQEWANYGYTF	TGCGCCAGCAGCCAAGAGTGGGCGAACTATGGCTACACCTTC	NA	NA	TRBJ1-2	TRBV4-1
CASSEDPGQGGNQPQHF	TGTGCCAGCAGTGAAGATCCGGGACAGGGGGGCAATCAGCCCCAGCATTTT	NA	TRBD1	TRBJ1-5	TRBV27
CAISTVGYDYGYTF	TGTGCCATCAGCACTGTAGGGTACGACTATGGCTACACCTTC	NA	NA	TRBJ1-2	TRBV10-3
CASSAGQSPSYEQYF	TGTGCCAGCAGCGCCGGACAGTCCCCCTCCTACGAGCAGTACTTC	NA	NA	TRBJ2-7	TRBV9
CASSPTWDRLYSGTDTQYF	TGTGCCAGCAGCCCTACCTGGGACAGGTTATATAGCGGCACAGATACGCAGTATTTT	once	TRBD1	TRBJ2-3	TRBV7-9
CATGPGPPTMETQYF	TGTGCCACTGGGCCGGGTCCCCCGACGATGGAGACCCAGTACTTC	NA	NA	TRBJ2-5	TRBV28
CASSSPQGYSYEQYF	TGTGCCAGCAGCTCACCACAGGGATACTCCTACGAGCAGTACTTC	NA	NA	TRBJ2-7	TRBV7-2
CASSLYQETNTEAFF	TGTGCCAGCAGTTTGTACCAGGAAACCAACACTGAAGCTTTCTTT	NA	NA	TRBJ1-1	TRBV28
CASIRDQYQETQYF	TGTGCCAGCATTCGGGACCAGTACCAAGAGACCCAGTACTTC	NA	NA	TRBJ2-5	TRBV2
CASSTPTGAIFYGYTF	TGTGCCAGTAGTACCCCAACAGGGGCTATCTTCTATGGCTACACCTTC	NA	TRBD1	TRBJ1-2	TRBV19
CASSQQGVSDMNEQFF	TGTGCCAGCAGTCAACAGGGCGTGAGTGATATGAATGAGCAGTTCTTC	NA	NA	TRBJ2-1	TRBV27
CASNGDRPYEQYF	TGTGCCAGCAACGGGGACAGACCCTACGAGCAGTACTTC	NA	TRBD1	TRBJ2-7	TRBV6-6
CASSYQTGMDGYTF	TGTGCCAGCAGCTATCAGACAGGTATGGACGGCTACACCTTC	NA	NA	TRBJ1-2	TRBV7-9
CATTVSSSYGYTF	TGTGCCACGACAGTCTCCTCCTCCTATGGCTACACCTTC	once	NA	TRBJ1-2	TRBV10-3
CASSLGLAGPPYNEQFF	TGTGCCAGCAGCTTGGGGCTAGCGGGACCCCCCTACAATGAGCAGTTCTTC	NA	TRBD2	TRBJ2-1	TRBV5-6
CASSEASDSYGSPLHF	TGTGCCAGCAGTGAAGCATCGGACAGCTACGGCTCACCCCTCCACTTT	NA	NA	TRBJ1-6	TRBV6-1
CASGGTEAFF	TGTGCCAGTGGGGGGACTGAAGCTTTCTTT	NA	NA	TRBJ1-1	TRBV2
CASSLAGTKNIQYF	TGTGCCAGCAGTTTGGCCGGGACCAAAAACATTCAGTACTTC	once	NA	TRBJ2-4	TRBV27
CASSLTIPGPSEAFF	TGCGCCAGCAGCTTGACAATACCGGGGCCTTCCGAAGCTTTCTTT	NA	NA	TRBJ1-1	TRBV5-1
CSVEVGDSETQYF	TGCAGCGTTGAAGTGGGAGATTCGGAGACCCAGTACTTC	NA	NA	TRBJ2-5	TRBV29-1
CASSEVYGTIYF	TGTGCCAGCAGTGAAGTCTATGGCACCATATATTTT	NA	NA	TRBJ1-3	TRBV2
CASSLGTAQPQHF	TGTGCCAGCAGCTTAGGGACGGCTCAGCCCCAGCATTTT	NA	NA	TRBJ1-5	TRBV13
CASSLVREKYEQYF	TGTGCCAGCAGCTTAGTCAGGGAAAAATACGAGCAGTACTTC	NA	NA	TRBJ2-7	TRBV13
CASSFVQNTEAFF	TGTGCCAGCAGTTTTGTACAGAACACTGAAGCTTTCTTT	NA	NA	TRBJ1-1	TRBV28
CASSVGGEETQYF	TGTGCCAGCAGCGTTGGTGGGGAGGAGACCCAGTACTTC	NA	NA	TRBJ2-5	TRBV9